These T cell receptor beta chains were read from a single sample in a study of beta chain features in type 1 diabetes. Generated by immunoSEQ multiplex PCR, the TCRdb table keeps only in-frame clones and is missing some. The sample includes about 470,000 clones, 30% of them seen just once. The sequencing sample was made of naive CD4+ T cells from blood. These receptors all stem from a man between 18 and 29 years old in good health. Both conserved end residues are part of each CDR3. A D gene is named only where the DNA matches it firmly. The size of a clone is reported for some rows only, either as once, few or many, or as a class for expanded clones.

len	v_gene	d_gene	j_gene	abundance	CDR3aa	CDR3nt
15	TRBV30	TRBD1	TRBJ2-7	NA	CAWSVARQGSYEQYF	TGTGCCTGGAGTGTAGCCCGACAGGGTAGCTACGAGCAGTACTTC
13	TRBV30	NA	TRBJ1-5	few	CAWSPGEDQPQHF	TGTGCCTGGTCTCCAGGGGAGGACCAGCCCCAGCATTTT
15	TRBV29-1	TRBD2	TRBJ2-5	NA	CSVEGERGNQETQYF	TGCAGCGTTGAAGGGGAGCGGGGAAACCAAGAGACCCAGTACTTC
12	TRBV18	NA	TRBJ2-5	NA	CASSPYQETQYF	TGTGCCAGCTCACCCTACCAAGAGACCCAGTACTTC
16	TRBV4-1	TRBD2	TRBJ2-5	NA	CASSQDAAGVLATQYF	TGCGCCAGCAGCCAAGATGCAGCGGGAGTTTTAGCGACCCAGTACTTC
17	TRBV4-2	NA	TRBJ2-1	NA	CASSPYLSGGTYNEQFF	TGTGCCAGCAGCCCCTACCTTAGCGGAGGAACCTACAATGAGCAGTTCTTC
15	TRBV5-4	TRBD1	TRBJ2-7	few	CASSTSGTVEGEQYF	TGTGCCAGCAGCACCTCCGGGACAGTCGAAGGGGAGCAGTACTTC
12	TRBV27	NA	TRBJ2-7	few	CASKGPPYEQYF	TGTGCCAGCAAAGGACCGCCCTACGAGCAGTACTTC
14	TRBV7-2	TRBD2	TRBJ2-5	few	CASSRSGMGETQYF	TGTGCCAGCAGCCGCAGCGGGATGGGGGAGACCCAGTACTTC
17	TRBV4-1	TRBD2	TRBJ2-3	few	CASSQDGTGGVTDTQYF	TGCGCCAGCAGCCAAGATGGGACGGGAGGAGTCACAGATACGCAGTATTTT
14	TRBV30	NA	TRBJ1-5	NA	CAWSWGHINQPQHF	TGTGCCTGGAGCTGGGGTCATATTAACCAGCCCCAGCATTTT